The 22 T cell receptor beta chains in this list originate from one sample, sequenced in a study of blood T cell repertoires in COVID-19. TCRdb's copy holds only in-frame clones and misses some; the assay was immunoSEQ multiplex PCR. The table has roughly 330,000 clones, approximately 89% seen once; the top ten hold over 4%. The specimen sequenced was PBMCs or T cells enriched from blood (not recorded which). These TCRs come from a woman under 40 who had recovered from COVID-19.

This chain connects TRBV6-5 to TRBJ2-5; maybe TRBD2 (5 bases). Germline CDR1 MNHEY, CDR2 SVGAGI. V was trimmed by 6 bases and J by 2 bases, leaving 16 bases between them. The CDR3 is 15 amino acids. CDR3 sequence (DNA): TGTGCCAGCAGAAAGGACTGGGAGCTGCAAGAGACCCAGTACTTC. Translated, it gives CASRKDWELQETQYF.

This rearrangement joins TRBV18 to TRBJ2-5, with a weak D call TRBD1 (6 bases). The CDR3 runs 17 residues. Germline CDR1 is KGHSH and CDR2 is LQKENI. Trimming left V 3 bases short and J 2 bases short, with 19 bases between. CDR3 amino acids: CASSPPALGALQETQYF. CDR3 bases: TGTGCCAGCTCACCCCCCGCTTTGGGGGCGTTACAAGAGACCCAGTACTTC.

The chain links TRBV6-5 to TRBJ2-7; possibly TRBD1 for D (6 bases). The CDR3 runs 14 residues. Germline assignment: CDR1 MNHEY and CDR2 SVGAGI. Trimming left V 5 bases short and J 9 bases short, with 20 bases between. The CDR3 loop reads CASSPGQSYEGQYF. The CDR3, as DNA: TGTGCCAGCAGTCCCGGACAGTCCTACGAAGGGCAGTACTTC.

Here the CDR3 reads CASRSTGGRSPLHF. CDR3 in DNA: TGTGCCAGTAGGAGTACAGGGGGACGTTCACCCCTCCACTTT. The gene calls are TRBV19 and TRBJ1-6; the match to TRBD1 covers 8 bases. J lost 9 bases, V lost 6 bases, and 7 bases had no gene match. Looked up from germline, CDR1 is LNHDA and CDR2 is SQIVND (reference sequence). The CDR3 spans 14 residues.

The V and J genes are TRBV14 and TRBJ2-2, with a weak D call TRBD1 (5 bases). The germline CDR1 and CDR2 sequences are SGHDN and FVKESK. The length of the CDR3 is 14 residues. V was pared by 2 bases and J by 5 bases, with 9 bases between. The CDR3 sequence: CASSQRRATGELFF. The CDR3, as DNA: TGTGCCAGCAGCCAACGCAGGGCGACCGGGGAGCTGTTTTTT.

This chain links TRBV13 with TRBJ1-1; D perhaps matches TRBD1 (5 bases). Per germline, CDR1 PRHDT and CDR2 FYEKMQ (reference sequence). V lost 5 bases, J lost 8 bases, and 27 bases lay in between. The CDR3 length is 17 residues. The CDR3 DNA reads TGTGCCAGCAGCGCCAGTGGGGCAGGGCTCGATTCCGCGGAAGCTTTCTTT. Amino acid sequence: CASSASGAGLDSAEAFF.

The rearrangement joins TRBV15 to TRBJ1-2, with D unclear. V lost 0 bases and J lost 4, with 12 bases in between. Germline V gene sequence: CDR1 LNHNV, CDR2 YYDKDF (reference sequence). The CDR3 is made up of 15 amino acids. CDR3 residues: CATSREDGRLYGYTF. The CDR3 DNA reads TGTGCCACCAGCAGAGAGGACGGGAGACTCTATGGCTACACCTTC.

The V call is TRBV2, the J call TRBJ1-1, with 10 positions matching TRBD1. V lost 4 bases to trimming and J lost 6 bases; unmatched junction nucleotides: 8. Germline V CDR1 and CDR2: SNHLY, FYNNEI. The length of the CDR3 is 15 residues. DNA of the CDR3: TGTGCCAGCAGTGTCCGAGGACAGGGGGTGGCTGAAGCTTTCTTT. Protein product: CASSVRGQGVAEAFF.

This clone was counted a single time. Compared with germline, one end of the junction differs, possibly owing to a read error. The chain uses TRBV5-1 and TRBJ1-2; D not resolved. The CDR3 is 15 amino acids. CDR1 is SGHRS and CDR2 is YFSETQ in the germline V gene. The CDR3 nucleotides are TGCGCCAGCAGGTTGGGGAGTGACTCCCCCTATGGCTACACCTTC. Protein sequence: CASRLGSDSPYGYTF.

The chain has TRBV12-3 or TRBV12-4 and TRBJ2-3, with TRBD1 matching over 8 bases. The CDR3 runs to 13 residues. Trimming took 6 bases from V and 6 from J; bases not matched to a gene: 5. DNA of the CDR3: TGTGCCAGCAGCCCAGGGGGCTGGGATACGCAGTATTTT. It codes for CASSPGGWDTQYF.

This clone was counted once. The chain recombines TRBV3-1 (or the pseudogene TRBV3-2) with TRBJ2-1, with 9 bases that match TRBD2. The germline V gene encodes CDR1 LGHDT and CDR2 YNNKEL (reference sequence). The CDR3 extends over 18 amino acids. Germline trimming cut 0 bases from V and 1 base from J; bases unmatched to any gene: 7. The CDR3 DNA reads TGTGCCAGCAGCCAAGATCGCAGGAGCGGGGGGTCCTACAATGAGCAGTTCTTC. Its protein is CASSQDRRSGGSYNEQFF.

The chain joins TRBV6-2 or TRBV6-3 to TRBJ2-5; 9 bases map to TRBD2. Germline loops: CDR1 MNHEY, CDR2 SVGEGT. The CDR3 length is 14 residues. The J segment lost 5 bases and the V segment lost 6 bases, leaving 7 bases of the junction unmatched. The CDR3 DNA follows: TGTGCCAGCAGCCCCACTAGCGGGTGGGAGACCCAGTACTTC. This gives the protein CASSPTSGWETQYF.

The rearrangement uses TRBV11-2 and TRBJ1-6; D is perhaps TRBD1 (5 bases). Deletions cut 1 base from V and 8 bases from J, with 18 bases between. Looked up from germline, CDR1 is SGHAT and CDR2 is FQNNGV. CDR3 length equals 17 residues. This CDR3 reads CASSLAQGGEDDSPLHF. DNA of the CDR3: TGTGCCAGCAGCTTAGCCCAGGGAGGGGAAGATGATTCACCCCTCCACTTT.

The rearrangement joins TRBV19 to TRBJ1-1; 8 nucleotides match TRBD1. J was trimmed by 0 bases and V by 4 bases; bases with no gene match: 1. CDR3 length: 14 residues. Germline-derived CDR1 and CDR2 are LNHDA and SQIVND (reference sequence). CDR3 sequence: CASSTGGMNTEAFF. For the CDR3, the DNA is TGTGCCAGTAGTACAGGGGGCATGAACACTGAAGCTTTCTTT.

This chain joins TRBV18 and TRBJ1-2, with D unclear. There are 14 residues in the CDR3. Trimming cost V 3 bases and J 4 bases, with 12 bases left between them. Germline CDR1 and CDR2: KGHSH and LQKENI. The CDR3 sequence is CASSPVDSFYGYTF. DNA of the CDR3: TGTGCCAGCTCACCGGTCGACTCCTTCTATGGCTACACCTTC.

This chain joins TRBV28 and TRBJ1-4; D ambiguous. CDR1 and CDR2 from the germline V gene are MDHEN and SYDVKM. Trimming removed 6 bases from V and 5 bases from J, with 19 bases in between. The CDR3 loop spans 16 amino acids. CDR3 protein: CASRTPTGIRNEKLFF. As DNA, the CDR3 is TGTGCCAGCAGGACCCCGACGGGTATTCGGAATGAAAAACTGTTTTTT.

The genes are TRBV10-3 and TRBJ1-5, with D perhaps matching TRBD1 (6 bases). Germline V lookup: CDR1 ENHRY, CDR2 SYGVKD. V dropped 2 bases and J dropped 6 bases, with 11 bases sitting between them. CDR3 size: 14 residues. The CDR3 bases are TGTGCCATCAGTGAGAGCGACAGGACTCAGCCCCAGCATTTT. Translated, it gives CAISESDRTQPQHF.

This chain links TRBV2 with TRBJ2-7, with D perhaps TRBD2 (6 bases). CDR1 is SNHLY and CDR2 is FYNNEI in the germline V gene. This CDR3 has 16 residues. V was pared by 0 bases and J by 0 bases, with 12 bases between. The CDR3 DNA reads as TGTGCCAGCAGTGAAGCGGAGGGGCTCGGCTCCTACGAGCAGTACTTC. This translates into CASSEAEGLGSYEQYF.

CDR3 protein: CASSLQRGVKYEQYF. The CDR3 DNA is TGTGCCAGCAGTTTGCAAAGGGGTGTCAAATACGAGCAGTACTTC. The chain employs TRBV27 and TRBJ2-7; tentative D call: TRBD1 (5 bases). The germline gives CDR1 MNHEY, CDR2 SMNVEV (reference sequence). The V end was cut by 3 bases, the J end by 4 bases, with 16 bases between. The CDR3 runs to 15 residues.

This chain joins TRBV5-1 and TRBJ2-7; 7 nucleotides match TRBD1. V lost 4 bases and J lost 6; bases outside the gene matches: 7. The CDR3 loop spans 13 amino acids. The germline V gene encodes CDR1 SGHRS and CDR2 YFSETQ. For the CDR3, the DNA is TGCGCCAGCAGCCTAGGGACAGAAAGCGAGCAGTACTTC. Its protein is CASSLGTESEQYF. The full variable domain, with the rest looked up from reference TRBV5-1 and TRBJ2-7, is KAGVTQTPRYLIKTRGQQVTLSCSPISGHRSVSWYQQTPGQGLQFLFEYFSETQRNKGNFPGRFSGRQFSNSRSEMNVSTLELGDSALYLCASSLGTESEQYFGPGTRLTVT.

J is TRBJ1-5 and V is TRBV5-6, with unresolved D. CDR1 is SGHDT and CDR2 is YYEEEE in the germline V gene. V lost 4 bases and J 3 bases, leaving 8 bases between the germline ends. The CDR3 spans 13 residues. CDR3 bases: TGTGCCAGCAGCACGGGAATCAATCAGCCCCAGCATTTT. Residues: CASSTGINQPQHF.

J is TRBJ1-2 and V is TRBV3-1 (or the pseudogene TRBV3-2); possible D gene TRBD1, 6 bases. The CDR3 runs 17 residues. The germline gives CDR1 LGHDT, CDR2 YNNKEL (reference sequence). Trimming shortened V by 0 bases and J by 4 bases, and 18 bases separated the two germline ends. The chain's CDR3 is CASSQDQTGWGIYGYTF. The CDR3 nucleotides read TGTGCCAGCAGCCAAGATCAGACAGGTTGGGGGATCTATGGCTACACCTTC.